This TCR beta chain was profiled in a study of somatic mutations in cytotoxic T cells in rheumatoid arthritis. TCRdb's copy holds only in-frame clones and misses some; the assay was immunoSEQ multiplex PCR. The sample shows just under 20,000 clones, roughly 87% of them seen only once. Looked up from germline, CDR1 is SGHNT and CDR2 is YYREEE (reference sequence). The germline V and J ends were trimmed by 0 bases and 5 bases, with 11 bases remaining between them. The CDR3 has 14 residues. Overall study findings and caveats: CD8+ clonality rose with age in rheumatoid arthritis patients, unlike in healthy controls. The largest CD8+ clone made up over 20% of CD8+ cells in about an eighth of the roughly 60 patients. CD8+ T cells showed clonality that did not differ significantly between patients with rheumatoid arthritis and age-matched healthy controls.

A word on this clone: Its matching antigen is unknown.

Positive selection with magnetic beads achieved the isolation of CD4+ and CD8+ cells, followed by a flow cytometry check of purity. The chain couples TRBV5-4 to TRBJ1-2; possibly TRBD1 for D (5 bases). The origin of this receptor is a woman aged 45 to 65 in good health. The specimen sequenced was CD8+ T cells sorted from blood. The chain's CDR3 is CASSLDRTLYGYTF. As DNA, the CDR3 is TGTGCCAGCAGCTTGGACAGGACACTTTATGGCTACACCTTC. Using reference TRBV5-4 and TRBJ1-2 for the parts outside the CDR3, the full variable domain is ETGVTQSPTHLIKTRGQQVTLRCSSQSGHNTVSWYQQALGQGPQFIFQYYREEENGRGNFPPRFSGLQFPNYSSELNVNALELDDSALYLCASSLDRTLYGYTFGSGTRLTVV.